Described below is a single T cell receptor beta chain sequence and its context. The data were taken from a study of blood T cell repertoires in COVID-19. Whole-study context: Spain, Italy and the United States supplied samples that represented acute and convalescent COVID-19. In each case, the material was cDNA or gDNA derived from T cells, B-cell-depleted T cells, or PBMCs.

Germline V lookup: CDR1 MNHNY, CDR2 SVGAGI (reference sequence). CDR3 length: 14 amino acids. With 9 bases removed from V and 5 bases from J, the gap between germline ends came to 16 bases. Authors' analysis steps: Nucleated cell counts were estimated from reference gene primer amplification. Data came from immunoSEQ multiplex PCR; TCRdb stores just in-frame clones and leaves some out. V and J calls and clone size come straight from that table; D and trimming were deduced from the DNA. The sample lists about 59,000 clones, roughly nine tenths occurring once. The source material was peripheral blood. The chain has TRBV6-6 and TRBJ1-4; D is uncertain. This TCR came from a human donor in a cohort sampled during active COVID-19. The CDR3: CASVVGPSNEKLFF. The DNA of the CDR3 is TGTGCCAGTGTGGTGGGCCCTTCCAATGAAAAACTGTTTTTT.